The 24 T cell receptor beta chains presented below share a single source sample, sequenced in a study of human T cells and chemical hapten exposure. Stated time point: healthy volunteer bleed at 2 weeks. Before extraction, the whole blood was not fractionated, and total RNA was taken from it. TCRdb used MiXCR to reprocess the RACE reads, holding one entry per CDR3 protein. The sample yields tens of thousands of distinct CDR3 sequences, roughly 8.5% seen once. The sequenced material came from whole blood. These receptors were collected from a female donor in good health. Some clones in this sample may be carry-over from other donors' samples.

V gene TRBV5-1 combines with J gene TRBJ1-5; D not resolved. Germline-derived CDR1 and CDR2 are SGHRS and YFSETQ. This CDR3 comprises 15 residues. V lost 4 bases and J 6 bases, leaving 17 bases between the germline ends. The CDR3 DNA follows: TGCGCCAGCAGCCGGGCCCCGGGCGAGAGTCAGCCCCAGCATTTT. This gives the protein CASSRAPGESQPQHF.

This chain connects TRBV4-1 to TRBJ1-1, with unresolved D. The ends were cut back, 5 bases at V and 5 bases at J, with 12 bases in the middle. This CDR3 contains 13 residues. Germline CDR1 reads MGHRA; CDR2 reads YSYEKL. This CDR3 reads CASSGGLGTEAFF. The CDR3 nucleotides read TGCGCCAGCAGCGGCGGCCTAGGGACTGAAGCTTTCTTT.

This clonotype was counted a few times. The genes are TRBV9 and TRBJ1-5, with 7 bases fitting TRBD1. The CDR3 extends over 14 amino acids. After removal of 3 bases from V and 3 bases from J, the junction contained 3 bases not matched to a gene. The germline CDR1 and CDR2 sequences are SGDLS and YYNGEE. CDR3 residues: CASSEGTANQPQHF. The CDR3 bases are TGTGCCAGCAGCGAGGGGACAGCCAATCAGCCCCAGCATTTT.

This clonotype was seen many times. The genes are TRBV29-1 and TRBJ2-5; D gene uncertain. The CDR3 runs 16 residues. Trimming removed 2 bases from V and 2 bases from J, with 18 bases in between. CDR1 and CDR2 from the germline V gene are SQVTM and ANQGSEA. DNA for the CDR3: TGCAGCGTTGAATTGGGCTGGTCAATAAGTCAAGAGACCCAGTACTTC. Protein product: CSVELGWSISQETQYF.

This clonotype was seen more than once but under ten times. The rearrangement links TRBV6-2 or TRBV6-3 to TRBJ2-6, with TRBD1 identical over 7 bases. CDR3 length equals 17 residues. With V trimmed by 5 bases and J by 4 bases, 11 bases remained unmatched. Germline-derived CDR1 and CDR2 are MNHEY and SVGEGT. CDR3 DNA sequence: TGTGCCAGCAGTCCGCCCCAGGGGGACCGCGGGGCCAACGTCCTGACTTTC. Translating it yields CASSPPQGDRGANVLTF.

The rearrangement links TRBV12-3 or TRBV12-4 to TRBJ2-7, with TRBD1 matching 9 bases. This CDR3 is 15 amino acids long. V was pared by 4 bases and J by 6 bases, with 10 bases of the junction left unmatched. The CDR3 reads CASSSRQGGNSEQYF. CDR3 sequence (DNA): TGTGCCAGCAGTTCCCGACAGGGGGGTAATTCCGAGCAGTACTTC.

This clonotype was counted only a few times. The gene calls are TRBV4-2 and TRBJ2-3; 14 bases match TRBD2. Unmatched junction bases numbered 2, after V lost 4 bases and J lost 5 bases. CDR3 size: 15 residues. Germline values: CDR1 LGHNA, CDR2 YNFKEQ. The CDR3 region is CASSRGLAGGDTQYF. The CDR3 DNA is TGTGCCAGCAGCCGCGGACTAGCGGGAGGAGATACGCAGTATTTT.

This clonotype came up many times. The rearrangement uses TRBV28 and TRBJ2-7; D is perhaps TRBD1 (6 bases). V lost 4 bases and J 3 bases, leaving 16 bases between the germline ends. In germline, CDR1 is MDHEN, CDR2 SYDVKM. This CDR3 region has 15 residues. CDR3 in amino acids: CASSSPGQRVYEQYF. Here the CDR3 DNA reads TGTGCCAGCAGTTCACCGGGACAACGAGTCTACGAGCAGTACTTC. Using reference TRBV28 and TRBJ2-7 for the parts outside the CDR3, the full variable domain is DVKVTQSSRYLVKRTGEKVFLECVQDMDHENMFWYRQDPGLGLRLIYFSYDVKMKEKGDIPEGYSVSREKKERFSLILESASTNQTSMYLCASSSPGQRVYEQYFGPGTRLTVT.

There are a few counts of this clonotype. The V gene is TRBV6-2 or TRBV6-3, the J gene TRBJ1-5; 9 bases line up with TRBD1. Unmatched junction bases numbered 5, after V lost 2 bases and J lost 9 bases. Per the germline V gene, CDR1 is MNHEY and CDR2 is SVGEGT. This CDR3 is built from 14 residues. CDR3 DNA sequence: TGTGCCAGCAGTTACACGGACAGGGGAACGCCCCAGCATTTT. Translated: CASSYTDRGTPQHF.

Ten or more counts support this clonotype. The chain is built from TRBV25-1 and TRBJ2-7; unclear D gene. CDR1 and CDR2 (germline): MGHDK, SYGVNS. There are 13 residues in the CDR3. The ends were cut back, 1 base at V and 3 bases at J, with 7 bases in the middle. The CDR3: CASSEFGDYEQYF. The CDR3 nucleotides read TGTGCCAGCAGTGAATTTGGTGACTACGAGCAGTACTTC.

As for this clonotype: It may be a read error: a sequence one base away is much more abundant. V is TRBV28 and J is TRBJ2-7; unclear D gene. Germline assignment: CDR1 MDHEN and CDR2 SYDVKM. The CDR3 sequence is 13 residues long. The CDR3 nucleotides are TGTACCAGCAGTTTAGCCAAGAATTACGAGCAGTACTTC. Its translation is CTSSLAKNYEQYF.

The chain is built from TRBV28 and TRBJ2-3; 7 bases agree with TRBD2. V trimming: 3 bases; J trimming: 4 bases; junction bases outside the gene matches: 7. Germline V lookup: CDR1 MDHEN, CDR2 SYDVKM. CDR3 length: 15 residues. The CDR3 is CASSLGGRVSDTQYF. The CDR3 DNA is TGTGCCAGCAGTTTGGGAGGGAGGGTGTCAGATACGCAGTATTTT.

This clonotype was counted ten times or more. The chain is built from TRBV29-1 and TRBJ2-7; 7 bases align to TRBD1. Germline assignment: CDR1 SQVTM and CDR2 ANQGSEA. The CDR3 covers 13 residues. With V trimmed by 5 bases and J by 2 bases, 6 bases remained unmatched. CDR3 bases: TGCAGCGTTACTCGGGACAGCCCCTACGAGCAGTACTTC. This codes for CSVTRDSPYEQYF.

The V call is TRBV11-2, the J call TRBJ2-3, with 7 nucleotides matching TRBD1. CDR1 and CDR2 from the germline V gene are SGHAT and FQNNGV. J gave up 4 bases and V 4 bases, and 8 bases lay outside the gene matches. This CDR3 has 15 amino acids. Written as DNA, the CDR3 is TGTGCCAGCAGCTCGCTACAGGGGAGAGCAGATACGCAGTATTTT. Translating it yields CASSSLQGRADTQYF.

This clonotype was counted many times. The chain is built from TRBV28 and TRBJ2-5; 9 bases are shared with TRBD1. V dropped 5 bases and J dropped 3; count of bases not matched to a gene: 1. CDR1 is MDHEN and CDR2 is SYDVKM in the germline V gene. There are 13 residues in the CDR3. The CDR3 spells CASSRTGEETQYF. In DNA, the CDR3 is TGTGCCAGCAGTCGGACAGGGGAAGAGACCCAGTACTTC.

This clonotype occurred a few times. The genes are TRBV7-9 and TRBJ1-3; a weak D match, TRBD1 (6 bases). The CDR3 sequence is 20 residues long. Germline CDR1 and CDR2: SEHNR and FQNEAQ (reference sequence). Trimming stripped 5 bases from V and 4 bases from J, with 30 bases between. The CDR3: CASSAQVEFRGRTSGNTIYF. The CDR3 DNA reads as TGTGCCAGCAGCGCCCAGGTCGAATTTAGGGGGAGAACGTCCGGAAACACCATATATTTT.

The gene calls are TRBV5-1 and TRBJ2-7, with D uncertain. The CDR3 consists of 14 residues. Germline lookup yields CDR1 SGHRS and CDR2 YFSETQ. V lost 1 base and J lost 2, with 10 bases in between. The CDR3 loop is CASSLRQEAYEQYF. The CDR3 DNA is TGCGCCAGCAGCTTGAGGCAGGAAGCCTACGAGCAGTACTTC.

CDR3 sequence (DNA): TGTGCCAGCAGCTCATCACAGGGTGCAACTAATGAAAAACTGTTTTTT. Protein sequence: CASSSSQGATNEKLFF. The rearrangement links TRBV5-6 to TRBJ1-4; the D gene is possibly TRBD1 (6 bases). The CDR3 runs to 16 residues. Per germline, CDR1 SGHDT and CDR2 YYEEEE. Trimming took off 3 bases at V and 0 bases at J, with 12 bases between the two ends.

This clonotype occurred a few times. The chain employs TRBV29-1 and TRBJ1-5, with unresolved D. There are 13 residues in the CDR3. Trimming took off 4 bases at V and 5 bases at J, with 12 bases between the two ends. Looked up from germline, CDR1 is SQVTM and CDR2 is ANQGSEA. As DNA, the CDR3 is TGCAGCGTTGGGGAGTTTGTGGATCAGCCCCAGCATTTT. Residues: CSVGEFVDQPQHF.

This clonotype was counted at least ten times. This chain joins TRBV2 and TRBJ2-3; 9 nucleotides line up with TRBD1. The CDR3 has 16 residues. Germline assignment: CDR1 SNHLY and CDR2 FYNNEI. With 4 bases clipped from V and 4 bases from J, the junction kept 9 bases outside the gene matches. The DNA for the CDR3 is TGTGCCAGCAGTGTAGCTGGGACAGGGATGGCAGATACGCAGTATTTT. It yields the protein CASSVAGTGMADTQYF.

This clonotype has a count of ten or more. The rearrangement uses TRBV9 and TRBJ2-1; D tentatively fits TRBD1 or TRBD2 (6 bases each). The CDR3 runs to 14 residues. Per germline, CDR1 SGDLS and CDR2 YYNGEE. V was cut by 0 bases and J by 8 bases, with 12 bases left in between. CDR3 amino acids: CASSVGGAVDEQFF. The CDR3 DNA reads TGTGCCAGCAGCGTAGGGGGGGCGGTGGATGAGCAGTTCTTC.

The J gene is TRBJ2-5, the V gene TRBV7-9; D gene ambiguous. The CDR3 contains 15 residues. Trimming took 0 bases from V and 0 from J, leaving 8 bases between them. The germline V gene has CDR1 SEHNR and CDR2 FQNEAQ (reference sequence). As DNA, the CDR3 is TGTGCCAGCAGCTTAGCGAACACGGACCAAGAGACCCAGTACTTC. Amino acids: CASSLANTDQETQYF.

This clonotype was detected a few times. Sequence at one end of the junction differs from germline and may be a read error. The chain couples TRBV27 to TRBJ1-4; D might be TRBD1 (5 bases). CDR1 MNHEY and CDR2 SMNVEV come from the germline V gene (reference sequence). The CDR3 is 18 residues long. CDR3 amino acids: CASSLSRGVFRANERLFF. For the CDR3, the DNA is TGTGCCAGCAGTTTATCAAGGGGAGTCTTCCGGGCTAATGAAAGACTGTTTTTT.

This clonotype was detected only a few times. The chain combines TRBV12-3 or TRBV12-4 with TRBJ1-2; 11 bases fit TRBD1. The CDR3 loop spans 14 amino acids. With 4 bases clipped from V and 9 bases from J, the junction kept 7 bases outside the gene matches. CDR3 DNA: TGTGCCAGCAGTTCAGGACAGGGGGCGGCTCGCTACACCTTC. Protein sequence: CASSSGQGAARYTF.